The rows below give T cell receptor beta chains drawn from one sample of a study of identical twins. TCRdb recomputed calls from the 5' RACE reads with MiXCR, one row per CDR3 protein. The sample consists of 450,000 or so distinct CDR3 sequences, about 13% of them appearing once. These data also featured in a second study, about yellow fever vaccine responses in identical twins.

The sequencing input was CD4+ T cells sorted from blood. The receptors here all came from a woman aged 18-29 years in good health. CDR3s include the opening cysteine and the closing phenylalanine or tryptophan. A D gene is named only where the DNA matches it firmly. The size field is filled for only some rows; it gives once, few, many or a size class.

v_gene	j_gene	abundance	d_gene	CDR3aa	CDR3nt
TRBV20-1	TRBJ2-7	few	TRBD1	CSAPPGTGTYEQYF	TGCAGTGCTCCTCCCGGGACAGGTACCTACGAGCAGTACTTC
TRBV9	TRBJ1-3	many	.	CASSVEDYSGNTIYF	TGTGCCAGCAGCGTCGAGGATTACTCTGGAAACACCATATATTTT
TRBV4-3	TRBJ2-6	.	TRBD1	CASSQGDSFSGANVLTF	TGCGCCAGCAGCCAAGGGGACAGTTTCTCTGGGGCCAACGTCCTGACTTTC
TRBV20-1	TRBJ2-1	few	.	CSAALLYEQFF	TGCAGTGCCGCATTGTTGTATGAGCAGTTCTTC
TRBV9	TRBJ2-3	.	TRBD2	CASNRGAGSTDTQYF	TGTGCCAGCAACCGGGGAGCGGGAAGCACAGATACGCAGTATTTT
TRBV5-1	TRBJ2-7	few	TRBD2	CASSVPGTSGARSSYEQYF	TGCGCCAGCAGCGTTCCCGGGACTAGCGGGGCCCGATCCTCCTACGAGCAGTACTTC
TRBV7-2	TRBJ1-5	.	.	CASSLDSPNQPQHF	TGCGCCAGCAGCTTGGACAGTCCCAATCAGCCCCAGCATTTT
TRBV5-1	TRBJ2-1	many	.	CASSTAVSPGRVSNEQFF	TGCGCCAGCAGCACAGCAGTTTCGCCAGGGAGAGTATCAAATGAGCAGTTCTTC
TRBV12-3/TRBV12-4	TRBJ2-1	many	TRBD2	CASSRSGTSGRSEQFF	TGTGCCAGCAGTAGATCCGGGACTAGCGGGAGGAGTGAGCAGTTCTTC
TRBV29-1	TRBJ2-5	few	TRBD2	CSVDELAGGSFGETQYF	TGCAGCGTTGACGAACTCGCGGGAGGTAGTTTCGGAGAGACCCAGTACTTC
TRBV6-1	TRBJ1-4	few	.	CASRGPGGNQKLFF	TGTGCCAGCAGGGGACCGGGGGGAAATCAAAAACTGTTTTTT
TRBV7-9	TRBJ2-1	.	.	CASSLLVSAYNEQFF	TGTGCCAGCAGCTTACTCGTTAGCGCATACAATGAGCAGTTCTTC
TRBV7-2	TRBJ2-7	many	.	CASSLDQGMIGEQYF	TGTGCCAGCAGCTTAGATCAGGGTATGATCGGCGAGCAGTACTTC
TRBV7-2	TRBJ2-3	few	TRBD2	CASSISGRANTDTQYF	TGTGCCAGCAGCATTAGCGGGAGGGCTAACACAGATACGCAGTATTTT
TRBV7-2	TRBJ1-6	.	TRBD1	CASSPTGQGFSPLHF	TGTGCCAGCAGCCCTACCGGACAGGGGTTTTCACCCCTCCACTTT
TRBV11-1	TRBJ2-1	.	.	CASSLVGAWSSSYNEQFF	TGTGCCAGCAGCTTAGTGGGGGCTTGGAGTAGCTCCTACAATGAGCAGTTCTTC
TRBV7-2	TRBJ2-1	many	.	CASSLNLVGNEQFF	TGTGCCAGCAGCTTAAACCTCGTCGGAAATGAGCAGTTCTTC
TRBV9	TRBJ1-1	many	.	CASSVGENTEAFF	TGTGCCAGCAGCGTTGGGGAGAACACTGAAGCTTTCTTT
TRBV7-2	TRBJ2-3	once	.	CASRRGVPSTDTQYF	TGTGCCAGCAGGCGCGGGGTCCCCAGCACAGATACGCAGTATTTT
TRBV7-9	TRBJ2-1	.	.	CASSVHQGTSSYNEQFF	TGTGCCAGCAGTGTTCACCAGGGAACGAGCTCCTACAATGAGCAGTTCTTC
TRBV6-2/TRBV6-3	TRBJ2-1	few	TRBD2	CASSYGPSGRVHHRFF	TGTGCCAGCAGTTACGGTCCTAGCGGGAGGGTCCATCACCGGTTCTTC
TRBV15	TRBJ2-1	.	.	CATRRAGPRNNEQFF	TGTGCCACCAGGAGGGCAGGCCCAAGGAACAATGAGCAGTTCTTC
TRBV3-1	TRBJ2-3	few	.	CASSQGVRASTDTQYF	TGTGCCAGCAGCCAAGGGGTTAGAGCTAGCACAGATACGCAGTATTTT
TRBV18	TRBJ2-1	.	.	CASSRSGFSYNEQFF	TGTGCCAGCTCACGAAGCGGGTTCTCCTACAATGAGCAGTTCTTC
TRBV5-1	TRBJ1-3	few	.	CASSLEPGRGGSGNTIYF	TGCGCCAGCAGCTTGGAGCCGGGACGCGGTGGGTCTGGAAACACCATATATTTT
TRBV11-2	TRBJ2-7	few	.	CASSLAPGESYEQYF	TGTGCCAGCAGCTTAGCACCCGGCGAGTCCTACGAGCAGTACTTC
TRBV30	TRBJ2-3	few	.	CASTVGTDTQYF	TGTGCCTCGACAGTGGGCACAGATACGCAGTATTTT
TRBV7-3	TRBJ1-1	few	TRBD1	CASSLTTGGAAFF	TGTGCCAGCAGCTTGACGACAGGGGGTGCAGCTTTCTTT
TRBV5-1	TRBJ2-7	.	TRBD1	CASSVTGTGSEQYF	TGCGCCAGCAGCGTGACCGGGACAGGGTCCGAGCAGTACTTC
TRBV5-1	TRBJ2-7	.	TRBD1	CASSFAKGPDRAWEQYF	TGCGCCAGCAGCTTTGCGAAAGGCCCGGACAGGGCGTGGGAGCAGTACTTC
TRBV7-8	TRBJ2-7	.	TRBD1	CASSTTLGDSYEQYF	TGTGCCAGCAGCACGACCTTAGGGGACAGCTACGAGCAGTACTTC
TRBV5-5	TRBJ1-4	.	.	CASSLGRPATNEKLFF	TGTGCCAGCAGCTTGGGCAGGCCTGCAACTAATGAAAAACTGTTTTTT
TRBV5-5	TRBJ2-1	many	.	CASSLLAGTYNEQFF	TGTGCCAGCAGCTTGCTGGCGGGAACCTACAATGAGCAGTTCTTC
TRBV7-2	TRBJ2-5	.	.	CASSLEGQGEETQYF	TGTGCCAGCAGCTTAGAAGGGCAAGGAGAAGAGACCCAGTACTTC
TRBV6-5	TRBJ2-7	many	.	CASTPPGSSYEQYF	TGTGCCAGCACCCCCCCAGGTAGCTCCTACGAGCAGTACTTC
TRBV23-1	TRBJ2-7	once	.	CASSHQTAYEQYF	TGCGCCAGCAGTCACCAGACAGCCTACGAGCAGTACTTC
TRBV5-6	TRBJ2-3	few	TRBD2	CASSLPGLAGEATDTQYF	TGTGCCAGCAGCTTACCGGGACTAGCGGGAGAGGCCACAGATACGCAGTATTTT
TRBV7-3	TRBJ2-3	few	TRBD2	CASSLRGAASGGITSTDTQYF	TGTGCCAGCAGCTTAAGGGGAGCGGCTAGCGGGGGGATAACTAGCACAGATACGCAGTATTTT
TRBV20-1	TRBJ2-7	.	.	CSARDNGRGSYEQYF	TGCAGTGCTAGAGATAATGGCAGGGGATCCTACGAGCAGTACTTC
TRBV20-1	TRBJ2-1	few	TRBD2	CSATSGSFQYNEQFF	TGCAGTGCTACTAGCGGGAGTTTCCAATACAATGAGCAGTTCTTC
TRBV2	TRBJ1-2	.	TRBD1	CASRGTGISGYTF	TGTGCCAGCAGGGGGACAGGGATAAGCGGCTACACCTTC
TRBV12-3/TRBV12-4	TRBJ1-6	few	TRBD1	CASRVQGARNSPLHF	TGTGCCAGCAGGGTACAGGGGGCGAGGAATTCACCCCTCCACTTT
TRBV29-1	TRBJ2-3	.	.	CSARGQTSSTDTQYF	TGCAGCGCGAGAGGCCAGACTTCTAGCACAGATACGCAGTATTTT
TRBV28	TRBJ1-2	few	.	CASSFGGSIYGYTF	TGTGCCAGCAGTTTTGGAGGGAGCATCTATGGCTACACCTTC
TRBV20-1	TRBJ2-2	.	.	CSAEPVNTGELFF	TGCAGTGCCGAACCAGTAAACACCGGGGAGCTGTTTTTT
TRBV5-1	TRBJ1-1	many	.	CASSLEGGGTEAFF	TGCGCCAGCAGCTTAGAGGGTGGAGGCACTGAAGCTTTCTTT
TRBV6-5	TRBJ2-7	few	TRBD1	CANSYIRTGGSYEQYF	TGTGCCAACAGTTACATTAGGACAGGGGGATCCTACGAGCAGTACTTC
TRBV9	TRBJ1-3	.	.	CASSVELGTIYF	TGTGCCAGCAGCGTAGAGCTCGGCACCATATATTTT
TRBV19	TRBJ2-1	.	.	CASWQPGYEQFF	TGTGCCAGTTGGCAGCCGGGCTATGAGCAGTTCTTC
TRBV29-1	TRBJ1-5	many	TRBD1	CSVRTGDQPQHF	TGCAGCGTTCGGACAGGGGATCAGCCCCAGCATTTT
TRBV11-1	TRBJ2-7	.	TRBD2	CASSSDESGGADNYEQYF	TGTGCCAGCAGTTCAGACGAGTCGGGGGGGGCCGATAACTACGAGCAGTACTTC
TRBV3-1	TRBJ2-3	.	.	CASSQASGGGDTQYF	TGTGCCAGCAGCCAAGCGAGTGGAGGAGGGGATACGCAGTATTTT
TRBV18	TRBJ2-1	.	.	CASSTGFYNEQFF	TGTGCCAGCTCAACGGGATTCTACAATGAGCAGTTCTTC
TRBV12-3/TRBV12-4	TRBJ2-2	many	.	CASSLTGGHTGELFF	TGTGCCAGCAGTTTAACCGGGGGGCACACCGGGGAGCTGTTTTTT
TRBV12-3/TRBV12-4	TRBJ2-1	few	.	CASSTDGRMRPFF	TGTGCCAGCAGTACGGACGGGAGAATGAGGCCGTTCTTC
TRBV20-1	TRBJ2-2	few	.	CSARDRQRNTGELFF	TGCAGTGCTAGAGATCGTCAGCGTAACACCGGGGAGCTGTTTTTT
TRBV12-3/TRBV12-4	TRBJ1-5	many	.	CASSLSQPQHF	TGTGCCAGCAGTTTATCGCAGCCCCAGCATTTT
TRBV7-9	TRBJ2-7	.	TRBD1	CASSPPRQGYEQYF	TGTGCCAGCAGCCCTCCGCGACAGGGGTACGAGCAGTACTTC
TRBV30	TRBJ1-1	.	.	CAWSGGRMNTEAFF	TGTGCCTGGAGTGGCGGCAGGATGAACACTGAAGCTTTCTTT
TRBV24-1	TRBJ2-7	.	.	CATSPQGSYEQYF	TGTGCCACCAGTCCTCAGGGCTCCTACGAGCAGTACTTC